Listed below are T cell receptor beta chains from one sample, sequenced in a study of blood T cell repertoires in COVID-19. The assay was immunoSEQ multiplex PCR, and TCRdb's table has in-frame clones only and misses some. This table has roughly 200,000 clones, about 87% appearing once. Input material: PBMCs or T cells enriched from blood (not recorded which). These receptors originate from a woman between 25 and 40 years old who had recovered from COVID-19. CDR3s include the opening cysteine and the closing phenylalanine or tryptophan. A D gene is named only where the DNA matches it firmly. Expanded clones get a size class; other rows say once, few or many, or leave the size out.

TRBJ2-3 | NA | TRBV11-2 | NA | TGTGCCAGCAGCGCCCGGGATTACTCCACAGATACGCAGTATTTT | CASSARDYSTDTQYF
TRBJ1-5 | NA | TRBV3-1/TRBV3-2 | NA | TGTGCCAGCAGCCAAGAAGCTGACTTTCAGCCCCAGCATTTT | CASSQEADFQPQHF
TRBJ1-2 | NA | TRBV10-3 | NA | TGTGCCATCAGTCAGACAGGTTATAACTATGGCTACACCTTC | CAISQTGYNYGYTF
TRBJ2-1 | NA | TRBV9 | TRBD2 | TGTGCCAGCAGCGGTAGCGGGAGCTCCTACAATGAGCAGTTCTTC | CASSGSGSSYNEQFF
TRBJ1-1 | NA | TRBV2 | NA | TGTGCCAGCAGTGACCGACCCTCAGGGTTGGGCACCACTGAAGCTTTCTTT | CASSDRPSGLGTTEAFF
TRBJ1-5 | few | TRBV4-1 | NA | TGCGCCAGCAGGGCCCCTCAGGATCAGCCCCAGCATTTT | CASRAPQDQPQHF
TRBJ2-7 | NA | TRBV10-3 | TRBD1 | TGTGCCATCAGTGAGCCAGGACAGGCCTACGAGCAGTACTTC | CAISEPGQAYEQYF
TRBJ1-1 | NA | TRBV4-1 | NA | TGCGCCAGCAGCCAAGTTCTGACGGGGAACACTGAAGCTTTCTTT | CASSQVLTGNTEAFF
TRBJ1-6 | few | TRBV4-3 | NA | TGCGCCAGCAGCTTTACCTTGGGGAGGGGTTTCGATAATTCACCCCTCCACTTT | CASSFTLGRGFDNSPLHF
TRBJ1-1 | once | TRBV7-8 | NA | TGTGCCAGCAGCTTACCAGAGGGCAACACTGAAGCTTTCTTT | CASSLPEGNTEAFF
TRBJ1-1 | NA | TRBV4-1 | TRBD1 | TGCGCCAGCAGCCAAAAACCGGGACAGGGGGTTAACACTGAAGCTTTCTTT | CASSQKPGQGVNTEAFF
TRBJ2-3 | NA | TRBV2 | NA | TGTGCCAGCAAGTTTACGATTGATATAGTGGATACGCAGTATTTT | CASKFTIDIVDTQYF
TRBJ2-1 | NA | TRBV24-1 | TRBD1 | TGTGCCACCAGTGATTTAAGGGACAGGGGAAGAGAGCAGTTCTTC | CATSDLRDRGREQFF
TRBJ2-2 | NA | TRBV2 | TRBD1 | TGTGCCAGCAATCGGGACAGGGGGCGTTCGGACACCGGGGAGCTGTTTTTT | CASNRDRGRSDTGELFF
TRBJ2-7 | NA | TRBV29-1 | NA | TGCAGCGTTGAAGATCGCCGGAGCTCCTACGAGCAGTACTTC | CSVEDRRSSYEQYF
TRBJ1-1 | NA | TRBV3-1/TRBV3-2 | TRBD1 | TGTGCCAGCAGCCAAGATGTACAGGGGACCAAGAACACTGAAGCTTTCTTT | CASSQDVQGTKNTEAFF
TRBJ1-1 | NA | TRBV3-1/TRBV3-2 | NA | TGTGCCAGCAGCCTAGCCTCAAGGAACACTGAAGCTTTCTTT | CASSLASRNTEAFF
TRBJ2-1 | NA | TRBV6-2/TRBV6-3 | TRBD1 | TGTGCCAGCAGTTCCGGACAGGGGAAGGTTGAGCAGTTCTTC | CASSSGQGKVEQFF
TRBJ2-7 | NA | TRBV27 | TRBD1 | TGTGCCAGCAGTTTACGGGGACAGCGCTTTTCCTACGAGCAGTACTTC | CASSLRGQRFSYEQYF
TRBJ2-1 | few | TRBV12-3/TRBV12-4 | TRBD2 | TGTGCCAGCAGCCCAGCGGGGGAGCAGTTCTTC | CASSPAGEQFF
TRBJ1-2 | NA | TRBV15 | TRBD1 | TGTGCCACCAGCAGAGATCCCACAGGGGGCTATGGCTACACCTTC | CATSRDPTGGYGYTF
TRBJ2-7 | NA | TRBV10-3 | NA | TGTGCCATCAGTGAGTCGGTGAGCTCCTACGAGCAGTACTTC | CAISESVSSYEQYF
TRBJ1-1 | NA | TRBV27 | NA | TGTGCCAGCAGTTTTTGGTCCAATCCGGGTGGCACTGAAGCTTTCTTT | CASSFWSNPGGTEAFF
TRBJ1-2 | NA | TRBV3-1/TRBV3-2 | TRBD1 | TGTGCCAGCAGCTACTACGGACAGGGTGACTATGGCTACACCTTC | CASSYYGQGDYGYTF
TRBJ2-6 | NA | TRBV2 | NA | TGTGCCAGCAGTCCCCTTATACCGGGACAACGAATCGGGGCCAACGTCCTGACTTTC | CASSPLIPGQRIGANVLTF
TRBJ1-3 | NA | TRBV4-3 | TRBD1 | TGCGCCAGCAGCCGAGGGACAGGGGCTGGAAACACCATATATTTT | CASSRGTGAGNTIYF
TRBJ1-5 | NA | TRBV7-2 | NA | TGTGCCAGCAGCTTTGACAGAAATGAACCCCAGCATTTT | CASSFDRNEPQHF
TRBJ1-6 | few | TRBV6-5 | TRBD1 | TGTGCCAGCAGCTCTGGACAGGGGTTTAATTCACCCCTCCACTTT | CASSSGQGFNSPLHF
TRBJ2-1 | NA | TRBV6-2/TRBV6-3 | TRBD2 | TGTGCCAGCAGTTACCCGAAGACGCGTAGCGGGGTTTACAATGAGCAGTTCTTC | CASSYPKTRSGVYNEQFF
TRBJ1-2 | NA | TRBV28 | NA | TGTGCCAGCAGTTCGGACAGTTTTGGCTACACCTTC | CASSSDSFGYTF
TRBJ2-1 | NA | TRBV7-8 | TRBD2 | TGTGCCAGCAGCTTAGAGTCTCCTACTAGCGAGGTTGAGCAGTTCTTC | CASSLESPTSEVEQFF
TRBJ1-6 | NA | TRBV6-1 | NA | TGTGCCAGCAGTGAAGGAGGGCCCCTCCACTTT | CASSEGGPLHF
TRBJ1-1 | once | TRBV12-3/TRBV12-4 | TRBD1 | TGTGCCAGCAGTTTAGTTGCAGGGGGAAAAGCTTTCTTT | CASSLVAGGKAFF
TRBJ1-1 | NA | TRBV5-1 | NA | TGCGCCAGCAGCTTGGAAGCAGGGGTCGCTTTCTTT | CASSLEAGVAFF
TRBJ1-3 | NA | TRBV4-1 | NA | TGCGCCAGCAGCCAAGATCAGGTCTCTGGAAACACCATATATTTT | CASSQDQVSGNTIYF
TRBJ2-3 | NA | TRBV4-2 | TRBD2 | TGTGCCAGCAGCCAAGCTAGCGGGGGGGCAGATACGCAGTATTTT | CASSQASGGADTQYF
TRBJ1-1 | NA | TRBV9 | NA | TGTGCCAGCAGCGTAGGGGACTGGAACACTGAAGCTTTCTTT | CASSVGDWNTEAFF
TRBJ2-4 | NA | TRBV3-1/TRBV3-2 | TRBD1 | TGTGCCAGCAGCCAAGCAGGGGGCATTCAGTACTTC | CASSQAGGIQYF
TRBJ2-7 | NA | TRBV7-9 | NA | TGTGCCAGCGAAGTCGGGACATCCGCCTACGAGCAGTACTTC | CASEVGTSAYEQYF
TRBJ1-2 | few | TRBV5-8 | TRBD1 | TGTGCCAGCAGCGAAGGACAGGGTTGGGATGGCTACACCTTC | CASSEGQGWDGYTF
TRBJ2-3 | NA | TRBV4-1 | TRBD1 | TGCGCCAGCAGCCAAGTCGGGACAGGGGCTTTAAATACGCAGTATTTT | CASSQVGTGALNTQYF
TRBJ2-7 | NA | TRBV19 | NA | TGTGCCAGTAGTATAGGGGGCGGTACGGACGAGCAGTACTTC | CASSIGGGTDEQYF
TRBJ1-2 | NA | TRBV4-3 | TRBD1 | TGCGCCAGCAGCCACGACAGGGCCGTTAACTATGGCTACACCTTC | CASSHDRAVNYGYTF
TRBJ2-1 | NA | TRBV7-3 | TRBD1 | TGTGCCAGCAGCCCTGGGACAGCATACAATGAGCAGTTCTTC | CASSPGTAYNEQFF
TRBJ1-2 | NA | TRBV19 | TRBD1 | TGTGCCAGTACGAACAGGGGAGCTAACTATGGCTACACCTTC | CASTNRGANYGYTF
TRBJ1-2 | few | TRBV4-1 | NA | TGCGCCAGCAGCCAAGGTGCGGGAGCTAGGGGCTACACCTTC | CASSQGAGARGYTF
TRBJ2-1 | NA | TRBV6-2/TRBV6-3 | NA | TGTGCCAGCAGACCTACGGGACTCGCAGGATCCTACAATGAGCAGTTCTTC | CASRPTGLAGSYNEQFF
TRBJ1-6 | NA | TRBV10-3 | TRBD1 | TGTGCCATCAGTGAGCCTGGACAGGGAGGAAATTCACCCCTCCACTTT | CAISEPGQGGNSPLHF
TRBJ1-2 | NA | TRBV7-8 | TRBD1 | TGTGCCAGCAAAAGGGACAGGGGCCCCAACTATGGCTACACCTTC | CASKRDRGPNYGYTF
TRBJ2-1 | NA | TRBV5-1 | TRBD2 | TGCGCCAGCAGCGACCCGGGACTACCGTTGGATGAGCAGTTCTTC | CASSDPGLPLDEQFF
TRBJ1-6 | NA | TRBV19 | NA | TGTGCCAGTAGTGCGACAGCTTCTAATTCACCCCTCCACTTT | CASSATASNSPLHF
TRBJ2-6 | NA | TRBV6-1 | TRBD1 | TGTGCCAGCAGTGAAAGGACAGGGGTAGCTGGGGCCAACGTCCTGACTTTC | CASSERTGVAGANVLTF
TRBJ2-1 | NA | TRBV5-1 | NA | TGCGCCAGCAGCTCAGGGGTCAATGAGCAGTTCTTC | CASSSGVNEQFF
TRBJ2-4 | many | TRBV4-3 | NA | TGCGCCAGCAGCCAAGATCGAGGACTCAGAAACATTCAGTACTTC | CASSQDRGLRNIQYF